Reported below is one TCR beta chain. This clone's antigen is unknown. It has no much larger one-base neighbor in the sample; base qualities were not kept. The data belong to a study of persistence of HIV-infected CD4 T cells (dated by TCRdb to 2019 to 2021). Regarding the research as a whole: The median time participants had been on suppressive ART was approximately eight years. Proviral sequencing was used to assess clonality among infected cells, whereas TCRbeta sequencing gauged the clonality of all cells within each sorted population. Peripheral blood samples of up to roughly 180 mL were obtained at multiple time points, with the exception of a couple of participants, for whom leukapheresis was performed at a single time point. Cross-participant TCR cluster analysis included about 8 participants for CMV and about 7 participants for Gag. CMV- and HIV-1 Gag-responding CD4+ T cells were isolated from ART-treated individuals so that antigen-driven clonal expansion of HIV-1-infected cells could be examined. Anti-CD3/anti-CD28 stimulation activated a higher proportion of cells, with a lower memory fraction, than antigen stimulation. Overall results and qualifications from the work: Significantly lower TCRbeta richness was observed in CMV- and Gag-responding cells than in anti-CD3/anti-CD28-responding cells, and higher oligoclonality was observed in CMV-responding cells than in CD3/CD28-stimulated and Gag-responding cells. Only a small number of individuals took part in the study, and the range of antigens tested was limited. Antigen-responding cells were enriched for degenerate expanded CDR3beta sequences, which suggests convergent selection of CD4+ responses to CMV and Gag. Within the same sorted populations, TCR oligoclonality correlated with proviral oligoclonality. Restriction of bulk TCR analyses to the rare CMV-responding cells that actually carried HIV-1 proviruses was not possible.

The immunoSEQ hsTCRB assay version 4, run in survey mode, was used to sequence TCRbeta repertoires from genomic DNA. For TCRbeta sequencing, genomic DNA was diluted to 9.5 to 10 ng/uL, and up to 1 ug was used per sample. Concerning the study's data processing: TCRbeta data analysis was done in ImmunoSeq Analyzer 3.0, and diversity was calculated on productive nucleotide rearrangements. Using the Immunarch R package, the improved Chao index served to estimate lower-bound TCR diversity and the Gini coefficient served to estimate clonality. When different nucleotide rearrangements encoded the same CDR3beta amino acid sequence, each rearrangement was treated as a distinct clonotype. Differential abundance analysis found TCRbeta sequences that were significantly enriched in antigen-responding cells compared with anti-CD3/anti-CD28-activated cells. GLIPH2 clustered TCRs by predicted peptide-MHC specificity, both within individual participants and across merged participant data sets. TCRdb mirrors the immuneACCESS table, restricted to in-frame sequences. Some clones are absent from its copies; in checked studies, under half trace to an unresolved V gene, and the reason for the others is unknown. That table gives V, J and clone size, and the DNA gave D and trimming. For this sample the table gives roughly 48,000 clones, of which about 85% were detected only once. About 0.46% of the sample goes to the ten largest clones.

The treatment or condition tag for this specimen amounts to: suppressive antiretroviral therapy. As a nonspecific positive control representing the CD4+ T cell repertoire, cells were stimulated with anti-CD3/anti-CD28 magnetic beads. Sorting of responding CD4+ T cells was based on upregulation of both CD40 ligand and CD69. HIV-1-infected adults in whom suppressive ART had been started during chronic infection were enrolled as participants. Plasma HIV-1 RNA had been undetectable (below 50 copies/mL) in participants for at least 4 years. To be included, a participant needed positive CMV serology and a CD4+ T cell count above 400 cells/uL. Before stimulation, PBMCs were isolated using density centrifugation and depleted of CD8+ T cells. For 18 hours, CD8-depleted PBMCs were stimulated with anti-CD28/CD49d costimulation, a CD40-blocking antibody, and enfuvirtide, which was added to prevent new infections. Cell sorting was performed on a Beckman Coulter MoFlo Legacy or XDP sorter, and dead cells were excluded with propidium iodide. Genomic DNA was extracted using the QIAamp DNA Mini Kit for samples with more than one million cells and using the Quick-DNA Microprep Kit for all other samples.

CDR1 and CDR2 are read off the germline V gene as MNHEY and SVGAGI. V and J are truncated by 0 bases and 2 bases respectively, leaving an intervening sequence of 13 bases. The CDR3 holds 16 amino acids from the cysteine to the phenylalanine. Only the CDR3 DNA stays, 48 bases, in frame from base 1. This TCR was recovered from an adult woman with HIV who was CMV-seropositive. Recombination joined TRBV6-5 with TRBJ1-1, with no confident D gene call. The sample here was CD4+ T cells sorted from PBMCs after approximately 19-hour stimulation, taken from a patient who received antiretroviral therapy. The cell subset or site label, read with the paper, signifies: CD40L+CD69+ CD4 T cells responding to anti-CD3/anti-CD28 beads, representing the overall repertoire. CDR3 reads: CASSYSGLGRNTEAFF. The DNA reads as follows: TGTGCCAGCAGTTACTCCGGACTTGGCCGAAACACTGAAGCTTTCTTT.